The next 21 T cell receptor beta chains were all read from a single sample in a study of tissue T cells after allogeneic stem cell transplantation. Described time point: mouse harvest day 14 after allogeneic transplant. The graft held 10^6 splenic CD5+ T cells and 10^7 T-cell-depleted bone marrow cells. Data came from immunoSEQ multiplex PCR; TCRdb stores just in-frame clones and leaves some out. The repertoire includes over 7,000 clones, approximately 37% of them detected once, and 3% to 4% sits in the top ten. Sequenced material: skin. Receptors originate from a female BALB/c mouse given C57BL/6 T cells with graft-versus-host disease after an allogeneic hematopoietic cell transplant.

Worth noting for this clone: Gene names and germline refer to mouse. The observed sequence ends 1 residue before the CDR3 terminus, with the missing tail filled in from the germline J gene. V gene TRBV26 combines with J gene TRBJ2-1, with 9 bases lining up with TRBD1. Unmatched junction bases numbered 3, after V lost 6 bases and J lost 3 bases. The CDR3 covers 14 residues. Germline CDR1 reads KGHPV; CDR2 reads FQNQEV (reference sequence). The sequenced part of the CDR3 DNA is TGTGCCAGCAGCGTGACAGGGGGCTATGCTGAGCAGTTC. Amino acids: CASSVTGGYAEQF. The full CDR3 sequence reads CASSVTGGYAEQFF.

A remark on this clone: Mouse names are used for the genes. The CDR3 end is not reached by the read, which stops 1 residue before it; the germline J gene fills it in. This chain uses TRBV23 with TRBJ2-4. CDR3 length: 14 residues. The germline gives CDR1 KGHTA, CDR2 FQNQQP. The sequenced CDR3 bases are TGCTCCAGCAGTCAATCCCGGAGTCAAAACACCTTGTAC. It specifies CSSSQSRSQNTLY. The whole CDR3 is CSSSQSRSQNTLYF.

For this clone: Gene names and germline match the mouse. The read ends 1 residue before the CDR3 terminus; that terminus is restored from the germline J gene. The chain is built from TRBV19 and TRBJ2-7, with 8 positions matching TRBD2. V shed 1 base and J 3 bases; nucleotides not matched to a gene: 3. Germline V CDR1 and CDR2: FNHDT, SITEND (reference sequence). CDR3 length equals 14 residues. CDR3 DNA, as far as it was read: TGTGCCAGCAGTATATCTGGGGGGAGCTATGAACAGTAC. This codes for CASSISGGSYEQY. The whole CDR3 region reads CASSISGGSYEQYF.

Of note for this clone: Any gene name here is a mouse gene name. Read sequence stops 1 residue before the CDR3 end, and the germline J gene provides the missing end. V is TRBV26 and J is TRBJ1-2, with D tentatively TRBD1 (6 bases). Germline CDR1 and CDR2: KGHPV and FQNQEV (reference sequence). V was clipped by 4 bases and J by 4 bases, with 10 bases between them. The CDR3 length is 13 residues. Incomplete CDR3 DNA: TGTGCCAGCAGTCCCACAGGGTTCTCCGACTACACC. It translates to CASSPTGFSDYT. The whole CDR3 sequence is CASSPTGFSDYTF.

Regarding this clone: Germline and genes here are mouse. The CDR3: CASGDGGALEQYF. The CDR3 DNA, read in part, is TGTGCCAGCGGTGATGGGGGGGCGCTTGAACAGTAC. This sequence joins TRBV13-2 and TRBJ2-7; a possible D gene is TRBD2 (7 bases). The CDR3 goes on 1 residue after the read ends, and that part is filled in from the germline J gene. The CDR3 has 13 residues. V lost 0 bases and J 6 bases, leaving 10 bases between the germline ends. Germline lookup yields CDR1 NNHNN and CDR2 SYGAGS (reference sequence).

A few counts support this clone. The listed genes are named as in mouse. Partial CDR3 DNA: TGTGCCAGCAAAGGGAACAACCAGGCTCCGCTT. Amino acids: CASKGNNQAPL. The CDR3 in full is CASKGNNQAPLF. The genes are TRBV26 and TRBJ1-5; D is uncertain. The DNA ends 1 residue before the CDR3 does, and the rest of the CDR3 is filled in from the germline J gene. V was trimmed by 7 bases and J by 1 base, leaving 5 bases between them. Germline CDR1 reads KGHPV; CDR2 reads FQNQEV (reference sequence). The CDR3 sequence is 12 residues long.

In its sample, this clone was seen a few times. Genes and germline are mouse. The read ends 1 residue before the CDR3 terminus; that terminus is restored from the germline J gene. This sequence joins TRBV26 and TRBJ2-7; D perhaps matches TRBD1 (6 bases). The CDR3 is 13 residues long. V shed 3 bases and J shed 2 bases, with 8 bases lying between them. Germline-derived CDR1 and CDR2 are KGHPV and FQNQEV (reference sequence). CDR3 bases read: TGTGCCAGCAGTCTTGGGGACACCTATGAACAGTAC. It yields the protein CASSLGDTYEQY. The entire CDR3 protein reads CASSLGDTYEQYF.

As regards this clone: Genes and germline are mouse. The read terminates 1 residue before the CDR3 end, so the remaining end is supplied by the germline J gene. This rearrangement joins TRBV1 to TRBJ1-4; TRBD1 might be the D (6 bases). The CDR3 contains 15 residues. Germline assignment: CDR1 NSQYPW and CDR2 LRSPGD (reference sequence). Trimming cost V 1 base and J 3 bases, with 9 bases left between them. CDR3 sequence: CTCSAVQGANERLFF. The sequenced part of the CDR3 DNA is TGCACCTGCAGTGCAGTACAGGGAGCCAACGAAAGATTATTT.

This clone is deemed medium-sized. Mouse gene names apply. The CDR3 is cut off 1 residue early in the read; its end comes from the germline J gene. V is TRBV26 and J is TRBJ1-4; D not certain. The V end lost 4 bases, the J end lost 4 bases, and 4 bases lay between the germline ends. Germline V gene sequence: CDR1 KGHPV, CDR2 FQNQEV (reference sequence). The CDR3 spans 12 residues. The CDR3 bases that were read are TGTGCCAGCAGTCGGGGCAACGAAAGATTATTT. Its protein product is CASSRGNERLF. The entire CDR3 reads CASSRGNERLFF.

In the case of this clone: The gene names here belong to mouse. Read sequence stops 1 residue before the CDR3 end, and the germline J gene provides the missing end. The chain has TRBV3 and TRBJ1-4, with D possibly matching TRBD1 (5 bases). Trimming stripped 6 bases from V and 0 bases from J, with 8 bases between. There are 14 residues in the CDR3. Germline V gene data show CDR1 as SNHLY and CDR2 as FYNGKV (reference sequence). The part of the CDR3 DNA that was read is TGTGCCAGCAGTTCAGGGTTTTCCAACGAAAGATTATTT. This encodes CASSSGFSNERLF. The complete CDR3 reads CASSSGFSNERLFF.

As regards this clone: Gene names follow the mouse nomenclature. Read sequence stops 1 residue before the CDR3 end, and the germline J gene provides the missing end. The gene calls are TRBV16 and TRBJ2-7; a possible D gene is TRBD1 (5 bases). There are 13 residues in the CDR3. V gave up 2 bases and J gave up 3 bases, with 8 bases separating them. CDR1 and CDR2 (germline): SGHSA, FRNQAP. CDR3: CASSLQDIYEQYF. The sequenced part of the CDR3 DNA is TGTGCAAGCAGCTTACAGGACATCTATGAACAGTAC.

Of note for this clone: Gene names are the mouse ones. The read halts 1 residue ahead of the CDR3 end, with the missing end drawn from the germline J gene. The genes are TRBV4 and TRBJ2-1, with 9 bases aligning to TRBD2. Germline assignment: CDR1 LGHDT and CDR2 YNNKQL (reference sequence). The trim removed 5 bases at V and 0 bases at J, leaving 2 bases unmatched. This CDR3 is 15 amino acids long. The part of the CDR3 DNA that was read is TGTGCCAGCAGCCGACTGGGGGATAACTATGCTGAGCAGTTC. The encoded protein is CASSRLGDNYAEQF. The CDR3, in full, reads CASSRLGDNYAEQFF.

With regard to this clone: Mouse gene names apply. Read coverage stops 1 residue before the CDR3 terminus; the germline J gene supplies the remainder. This CDR3 is also generated by other DNA sequences in the sample. This rearrangement joins TRBV26 to TRBJ2-5; TRBD1 matches at 7 bases. The CDR3 is made up of 13 amino acids. Germline V CDR1 and CDR2: KGHPV, FQNQEV (reference sequence). After removal of 2 bases from V and 6 bases from J, the junction contained 2 bases not matched to a gene. The CDR3 region is CASSLGQEDTQYF. The sequenced part of the CDR3 DNA is TGTGCCAGCAGTCTGGGACAGGAGGACACCCAGTAC.

A note on this clone: Gene names denote mouse genes. From the germline J gene comes the end of the CDR3, since the read stops 1 residue before it. The J gene is TRBJ2-7, the V gene TRBV24, with 7 bases matching TRBD1. The CDR3 consists of 12 residues. Germline V gene data show CDR1 as KGHTA and CDR2 as FRNEEI. V trimming: 4 bases; J trimming: 6 bases; junction bases outside the gene matches: 3. CDR3 sequence: CASSPQGSEQYF. CDR3 bases read: TGTGCCAGCAGTCCACAGGGGAGTGAACAGTAC.

This clone showed up just a few times. Any gene name here is a mouse gene name. The CDR3 end falls 1 residue outside the read, so it is completed with the germline J gene. The genes are TRBV12-2 and TRBJ2-3; 13 bases match TRBD2. After removal of 2 bases from V and 1 base from J, the junction contained 5 bases not matched to a gene. CDR3 length: 17 residues. CDR1 is SGHLS, CDR2 HYDKME, per germline. CDR3 region: CASSPDWGGAGAETLYF. Incomplete CDR3 DNA: TGTGCCAGCTCTCCGGACTGGGGGGGCGCGGGTGCAGAAACGCTGTAT.

A note on this clone: The genes and germline here are from mouse. The read ends 1 residue shy of where the CDR3 ends; the end is completed using the germline J gene. The rearrangement uses TRBV12-1 and TRBJ2-5, with D hard to call. Per the germline V gene, CDR1 is SGHSN and CDR2 is HYEKVE. V was pared by 0 bases and J by 8 bases, with 11 bases between. The CDR3 spans 13 residues. The CDR3: CASSLEWEGTQYF. The sequenced CDR3 bases are TGTGCCAGCTCTCTCGAATGGGAAGGCACCCAGTAC.

This clone counts as medium-sized. All gene names here are mouse names. The sequenced part of the CDR3 DNA is TGTGCCAGCAGTCTGTACAGGGATGCTGAGCAGTTC. Its protein product is CASSLYRDAEQF. The entire CDR3 reads CASSLYRDAEQFF. The chain is built from TRBV26 and TRBJ2-1; D might be TRBD1 (6 bases). The CDR3 is cut off 1 residue early in the read; its end comes from the germline J gene. CDR1 and CDR2 from the germline V gene are KGHPV and FQNQEV (reference sequence). V was clipped by 1 base and J by 5 bases, with 6 bases between them. The length of the CDR3 is 13 residues. Based on the CDR3 plus reference TRBV26 and TRBJ2-1, the full variable domain is NSKVIQTPRYLVKGQGQKAKMRCIPEKGHPVVFWYQQNKNNEFKFLINFQNQEVLQQIDMTEKRFSAECPSNSPCSLEIQSSEAGDSALYLCASSLYRDAEQFFGPGTRLTVL.

In the case of this clone: Gene and germline names: mouse. Coverage ceases 1 residue before the CDR3 finishes, and the germline J gene fills in the end. V usage is TRBV3 and J usage is TRBJ2-7, with TRBD2 matching 7 bases. Germline-derived CDR1 and CDR2 are SNHLY and FYNGKV (reference sequence). The CDR3 length is 14 residues. The junction had 7 bases not matched to a gene; V was cut back by 5 bases and J by 3 bases. The CDR3 spells CASSTWGVFYEQYF. CDR3 DNA (partial): TGTGCCAGCAGCACATGGGGGGTTTTCTATGAACAGTAC.

Comment on this clone: The gene names here belong to mouse. The read finishes 1 residue shy of the CDR3 end, and the germline J gene is used to complete it. The rearrangement uses TRBV26 and TRBJ1-1; TRBD1 matches 7 bases. Per the germline V gene, CDR1 is KGHPV and CDR2 is FQNQEV (reference sequence). The V segment lost 4 bases and the J segment 3 bases; nucleotides outside the gene matches: 2. The length of the CDR3 is 13 residues. The covered CDR3 bases are TGTGCCAGCAGTCCACAGGGGCACACAGAAGTCTTC. It is translated as CASSPQGHTEVF. The CDR3 reads in full as CASSPQGHTEVFF.

Note on this clone: Genes here carry mouse names. The read ends 1 residue shy of where the CDR3 ends; the end is completed using the germline J gene. The chain links TRBV13-1 to TRBJ2-5; tentatively, D is TRBD1 (6 bases). Trimming removed 1 base at V and 2 bases at J, with 8 bases between. CDR1 is NSHNY and CDR2 is SYGAGN in the germline V gene. The CDR3 covers 14 residues. The CDR3 spells CASSDNRAQDTQYF. The CDR3 DNA, read in part, is TGTGCCAGCAGTGATAACAGGGCCCAAGACACCCAGTAC.

About this clone itself: Germline and genes here are mouse. The CDR3 is cut off 1 residue early in the read; its end comes from the germline J gene. The V gene is TRBV16, the J gene TRBJ1-1, with no clear D. CDR3 length equals 11 residues. The germline gives CDR1 SGHSA, CDR2 FRNQAP. Trimming stripped 5 bases from V and 3 bases from J, with 4 bases between. The chain's CDR3 is CASSRDTEVFF. CDR3 bases read: TGTGCAAGCAGCCGGGACACAGAAGTCTTC.